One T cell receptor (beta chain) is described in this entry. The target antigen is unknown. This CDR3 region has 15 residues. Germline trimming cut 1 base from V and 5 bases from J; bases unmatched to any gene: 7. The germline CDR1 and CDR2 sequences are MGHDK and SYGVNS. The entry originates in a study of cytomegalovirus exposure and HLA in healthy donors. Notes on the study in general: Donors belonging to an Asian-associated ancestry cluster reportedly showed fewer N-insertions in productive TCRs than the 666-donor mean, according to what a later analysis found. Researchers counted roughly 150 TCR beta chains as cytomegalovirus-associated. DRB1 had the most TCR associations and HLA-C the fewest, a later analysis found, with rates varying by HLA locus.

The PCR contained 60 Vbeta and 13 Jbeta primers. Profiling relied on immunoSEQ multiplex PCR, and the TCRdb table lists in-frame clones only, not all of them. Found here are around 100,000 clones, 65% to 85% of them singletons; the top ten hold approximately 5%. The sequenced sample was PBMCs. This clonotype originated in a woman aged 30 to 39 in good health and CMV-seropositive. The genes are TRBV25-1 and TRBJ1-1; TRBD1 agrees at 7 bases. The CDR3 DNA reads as TGTGCCAGCAGTGAATTTTCAGGGGGAGATACTGAAGCTTTCTTT. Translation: CASSEFSGGDTEAFF.